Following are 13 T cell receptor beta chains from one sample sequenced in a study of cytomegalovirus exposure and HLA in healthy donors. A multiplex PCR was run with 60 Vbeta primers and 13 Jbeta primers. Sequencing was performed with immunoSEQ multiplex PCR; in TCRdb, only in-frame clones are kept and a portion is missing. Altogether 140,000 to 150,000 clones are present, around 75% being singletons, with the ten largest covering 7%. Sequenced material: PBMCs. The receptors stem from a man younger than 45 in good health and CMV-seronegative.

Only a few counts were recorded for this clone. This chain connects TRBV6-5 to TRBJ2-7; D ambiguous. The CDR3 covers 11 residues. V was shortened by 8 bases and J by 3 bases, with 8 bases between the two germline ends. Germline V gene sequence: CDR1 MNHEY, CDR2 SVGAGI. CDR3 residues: CASGHSYEQYF. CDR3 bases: TGTGCCAGCGGTCACAGCTACGAGCAGTACTTC.

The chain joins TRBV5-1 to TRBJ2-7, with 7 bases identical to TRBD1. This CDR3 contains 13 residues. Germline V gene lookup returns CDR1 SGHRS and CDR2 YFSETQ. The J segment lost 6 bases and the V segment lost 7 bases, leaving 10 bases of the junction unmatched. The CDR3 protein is CASGHTGAPEQYF. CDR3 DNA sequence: TGCGCCAGCGGCCATACAGGGGCCCCCGAGCAGTACTTC.

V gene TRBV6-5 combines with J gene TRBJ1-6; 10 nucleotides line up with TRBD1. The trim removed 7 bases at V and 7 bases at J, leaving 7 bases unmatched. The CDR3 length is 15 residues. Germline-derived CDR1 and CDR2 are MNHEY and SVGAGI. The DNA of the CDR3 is TGTGCCAGCACCCTCCGGGACAGGGGCAATTCACCCCTCCACTTT. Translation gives CASTLRDRGNSPLHF.

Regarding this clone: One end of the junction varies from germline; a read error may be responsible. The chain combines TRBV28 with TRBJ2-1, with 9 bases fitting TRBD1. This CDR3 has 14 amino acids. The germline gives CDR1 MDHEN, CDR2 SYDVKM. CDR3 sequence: CASTLPDRGHEQFF. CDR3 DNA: TGTGCCAGCACTTTACCGGACAGGGGTCATGAGCAGTTCTTC.

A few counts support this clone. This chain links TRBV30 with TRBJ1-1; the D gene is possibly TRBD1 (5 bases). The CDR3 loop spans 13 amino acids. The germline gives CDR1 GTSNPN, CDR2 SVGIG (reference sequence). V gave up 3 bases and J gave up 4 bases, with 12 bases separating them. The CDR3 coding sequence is TGTGCCTGGAGCACCTTAAGGGGCACTGAAGCTTTCTTT. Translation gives CAWSTLRGTEAFF.

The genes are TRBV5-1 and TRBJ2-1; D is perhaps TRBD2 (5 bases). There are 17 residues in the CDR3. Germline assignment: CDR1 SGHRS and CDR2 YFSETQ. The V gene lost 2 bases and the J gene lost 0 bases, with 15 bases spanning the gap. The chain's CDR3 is CASSFNSGFPSYNEQFF. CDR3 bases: TGCGCCAGCAGCTTTAACTCGGGATTTCCCTCCTACAATGAGCAGTTCTTC.

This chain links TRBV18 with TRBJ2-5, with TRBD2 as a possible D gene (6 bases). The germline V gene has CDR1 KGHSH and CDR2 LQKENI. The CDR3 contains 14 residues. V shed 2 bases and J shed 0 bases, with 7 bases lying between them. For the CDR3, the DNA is TGTGCCAGCTCACCAAGGGAGGACCAAGAGACCCAGTACTTC. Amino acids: CASSPREDQETQYF.

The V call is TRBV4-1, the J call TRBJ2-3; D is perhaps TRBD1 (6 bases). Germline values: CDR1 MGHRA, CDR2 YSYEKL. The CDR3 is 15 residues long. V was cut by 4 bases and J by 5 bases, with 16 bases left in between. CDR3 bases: TGCGCCAGCAGCCCATTGACAGGAGGTAGAGATACGCAGTATTTT. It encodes CASSPLTGGRDTQYF.

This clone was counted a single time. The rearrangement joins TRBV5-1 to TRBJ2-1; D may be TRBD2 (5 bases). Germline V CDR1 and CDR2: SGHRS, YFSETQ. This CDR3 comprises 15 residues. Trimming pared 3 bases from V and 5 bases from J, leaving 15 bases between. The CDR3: CASSSAGIRHNEQFF. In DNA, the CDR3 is TGCGCCAGCAGCTCGGCCGGGATTAGACACAATGAGCAGTTCTTC.

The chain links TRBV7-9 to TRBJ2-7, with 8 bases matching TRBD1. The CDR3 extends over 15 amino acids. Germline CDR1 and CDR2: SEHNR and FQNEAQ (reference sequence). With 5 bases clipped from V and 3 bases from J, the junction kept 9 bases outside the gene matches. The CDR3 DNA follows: TGTGCCAGCAGCCTAAGACAGGGGATGGTCTACGAGCAGTACTTC. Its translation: CASSLRQGMVYEQYF.

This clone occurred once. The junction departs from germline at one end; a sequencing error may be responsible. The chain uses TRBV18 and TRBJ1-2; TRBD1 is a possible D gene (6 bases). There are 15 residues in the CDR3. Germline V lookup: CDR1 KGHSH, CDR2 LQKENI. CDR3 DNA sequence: TGTGCCAGCTCGCCACTAGGCCAGGGGTCGTACGGCTACACCTTC. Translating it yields CASSPLGQGSYGYTF.

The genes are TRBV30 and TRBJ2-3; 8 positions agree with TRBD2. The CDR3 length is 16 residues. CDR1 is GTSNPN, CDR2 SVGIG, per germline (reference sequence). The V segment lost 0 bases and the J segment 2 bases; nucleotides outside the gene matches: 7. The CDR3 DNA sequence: TGTGCCTGGAGTGTAACCACTAGCGGATACACAGATACGCAGTATTTT. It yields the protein CAWSVTTSGYTDTQYF. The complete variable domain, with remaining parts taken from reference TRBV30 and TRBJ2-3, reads SQTIHQWPATLVQPVGSPLSLECTVEGTSNPNLYWYRQAAGRGLQLLFYSVGIGQISSEVPQNLSASRPQDRQFILSSKKLLLSDSGFYLCAWSVTTSGYTDTQYFGPGTRLTVL.

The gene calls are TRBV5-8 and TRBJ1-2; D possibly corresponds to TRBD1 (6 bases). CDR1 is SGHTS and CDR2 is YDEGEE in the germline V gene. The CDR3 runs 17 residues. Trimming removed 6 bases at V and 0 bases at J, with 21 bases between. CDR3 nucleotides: TGTGCCAGCACCTTTACGGGACAAATCACTACTAACTATGGCTACACCTTC. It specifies CASTFTGQITTNYGYTF.